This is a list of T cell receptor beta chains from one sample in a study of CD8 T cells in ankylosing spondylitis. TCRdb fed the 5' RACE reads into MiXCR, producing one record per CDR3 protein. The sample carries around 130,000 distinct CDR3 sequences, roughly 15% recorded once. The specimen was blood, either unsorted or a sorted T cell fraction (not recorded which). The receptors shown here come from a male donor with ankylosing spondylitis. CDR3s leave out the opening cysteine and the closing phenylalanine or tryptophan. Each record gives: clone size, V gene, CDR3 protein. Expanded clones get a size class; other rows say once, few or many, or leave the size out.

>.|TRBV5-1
ASSLAGVVQY
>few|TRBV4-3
ASSGRREVKQF
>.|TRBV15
ATSRDRVLSGANVLT
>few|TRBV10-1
ASSDGEAYEQY
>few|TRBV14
ASSPTLRNTEAF
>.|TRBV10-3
AISAQENQPQH
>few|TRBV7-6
ASSPADYRGSSYNEQF
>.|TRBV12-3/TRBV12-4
ASSSGTVSYEQY
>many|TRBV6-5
ASSFHNSPLH
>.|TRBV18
ASSSLRGPQTNTEAF
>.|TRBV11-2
ASSLDPGSSYNEQF
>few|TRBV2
ASGAVNTEAF
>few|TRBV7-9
ASSSTIIAADTQY
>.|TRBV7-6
ASSPLASGSYEQY
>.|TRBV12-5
ASGLARDSTDTQY
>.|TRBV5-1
ASSRPLTGSGRRTDTQY
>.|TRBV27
ASSFGTSGKETQY
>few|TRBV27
ASTPRGQGEGDTQY
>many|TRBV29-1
SARDGYEQY
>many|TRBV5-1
ASSLDYYGYT
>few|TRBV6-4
ASSTGLAVTDTQY
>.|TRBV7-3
ASSSFATGELF
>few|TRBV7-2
ASSLGRLAGPNNEQF
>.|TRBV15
ATSRGDSYEQY
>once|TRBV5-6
ASSSGQGAKY
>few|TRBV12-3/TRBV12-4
ASSLIPVLAKNIQY
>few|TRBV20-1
SARTTGSGSANEQF
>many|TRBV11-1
ASSLVASGTGRFDEQF
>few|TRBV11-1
ASSYPRTGVPGLAGGLEQF
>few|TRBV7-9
ASSPRVVTNEKLF
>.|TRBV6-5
ASSYSPGLSVSTDTQY
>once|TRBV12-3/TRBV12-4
ASTKNPIVSPGQRYGYT
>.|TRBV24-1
ATSDRGSGTDIKSSYNEQF
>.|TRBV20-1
SASAATKNIQY
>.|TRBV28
ASSSRGRAYGNTIY
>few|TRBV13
ASSFSLSSYNEQF
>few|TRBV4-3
ASSQPGTSDNEQF
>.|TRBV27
ASSETGCRVHFGYT
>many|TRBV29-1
SVGVGWGTEAF
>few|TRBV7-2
ASSPPVNELEQF
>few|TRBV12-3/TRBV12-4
ASSLWAGGTGELF
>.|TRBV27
ASSLAREDEQF
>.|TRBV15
ATAGLSGANVLT
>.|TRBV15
ATSRARNTGELF
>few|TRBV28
ASSWDSRNTIY
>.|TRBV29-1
SVDSGALDGYT
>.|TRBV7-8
ASSLVLAGVWNEQF
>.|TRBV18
ASSPPSVYNEQF
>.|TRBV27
ASSSRTRDQETQY
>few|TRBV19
ATSPSYVAVGGTDTQY
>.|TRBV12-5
ASGLSNTHEQY
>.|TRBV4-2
ASSHDPAGSGNTIY
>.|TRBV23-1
ASHHVGTGGWINEQF
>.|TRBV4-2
ASSQDSGLAGGVDTQY
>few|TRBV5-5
ASSLDGGLVDTQY
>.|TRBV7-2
ASSGTPQFFAQY
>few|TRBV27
ASSLDSEAYEQY